Each of the 30 T cell receptor beta chains below was sequenced from the same sample in a study of T cells after yellow fever vaccination. TCRdb re-called the 5' RACE reads through MiXCR, storing one row per CDR3 protein. The sample has 150,000 to 200,000 distinct CDR3 sequences, 9.3% seen once. The source material was CD8+ T cells sorted from PBMCs, sampled 45 days after the yellow fever booster vaccination. The receptors come from a man between 18 and 29 years old who received the YFV17D yellow fever vaccine.

The chain carries TRBV12-3 or TRBV12-4 and TRBJ1-1, with TRBD1 matching 7 bases. Trimming cost V 3 bases and J 4 bases; bases outside gene matches: 5. The CDR3 has 14 amino acids. The CDR3 DNA sequence: TGTGCCAGCAGTTTCGGGGAGGGGGCCACTGAAGCTTTCTTT. The encoded protein is CASSFGEGATEAFF.

The chain employs TRBV11-2 and TRBJ1-1, with D unresolved. This CDR3 has 13 residues. Between the trimmed V and J ends, which lost 6 bases and 2 bases, there was a span of 10 bases. Germline values: CDR1 SGHAT, CDR2 FQNNGV. The CDR3 sequence: CASRPHTNTEAFF. CDR3 in DNA: TGTGCCAGCAGACCACACACAAACACTGAAGCTTTCTTT.

This clonotype was found a few times. The gene calls are TRBV25-1 and TRBJ2-5; unclear D gene. Between the trimmed V and J ends, which lost 3 bases and 5 bases, there was a span of 10 bases. Germline CDR1 reads MGHDK; CDR2 reads SYGVNS. CDR3 length: 13 amino acids. CDR3 protein: CASSDDAWETQYF. CDR3 sequence (DNA): TGTGCCAGCAGTGACGACGCTTGGGAGACCCAGTACTTC.

The chain uses TRBV7-8 and TRBJ2-7, with D perhaps matching TRBD1 (5 bases). The CDR3 consists of 16 residues. Trimming took off 5 bases at V and 3 bases at J, with 20 bases between the two ends. Germline V gene lookup returns CDR1 SGHVS and CDR2 FQNEAQ. CDR3 coding DNA: TGTGCCAGCAGCCATGATAGACAGCGAGCCCACTACGAGCAGTACTTC. Translation gives CASSHDRQRAHYEQYF.

The chain employs TRBV10-3 and TRBJ1-1; tentatively, D is TRBD1 (5 bases). The germline V and J ends were trimmed by 3 bases and 1 base, with 9 bases remaining between them. This CDR3 spans 14 amino acids. Germline V gene lookup returns CDR1 ENHRY and CDR2 SYGVKD. Here the CDR3 DNA reads TGTGCCATCAGTGATTCTCAGGGGAACACTGAAGCTTTCTTT. It specifies CAISDSQGNTEAFF.

Only a few counts were recorded for this clonotype. This rearrangement joins TRBV28 to TRBJ2-2, with TRBD2 identical over 11 bases. The germline gives CDR1 MDHEN, CDR2 SYDVKM. V gave up 4 bases and J gave up 4 bases; unmatched junction bases: 5. CDR3 length: 16 residues. DNA for the CDR3: TGTGCCAGCAGTTCTCCCGGGACTAGCGGCACCGGGGAGCTGTTTTTT. This codes for CASSSPGTSGTGELFF.

The rearrangement links TRBV3-1 to TRBJ2-7; TRBD1 aligns across 11 bases. The CDR3 runs 17 residues. V trimming: 1 base; J trimming: 2 bases; junction bases outside the gene matches: 7. CDR1 is LGHDT and CDR2 is YNNKEL in the germline V gene (reference sequence). CDR3 sequence reads: CASSQVRDRGATYEQYF. In DNA form, the CDR3 reads TGTGCCAGCAGCCAAGTGCGGGACAGGGGGGCCACCTACGAGCAGTACTTC.

This clonotype turned up a few times. This rearrangement joins TRBV4-1 to TRBJ1-4; the match to TRBD1 covers 7 bases. V dropped 2 bases and J dropped 7; count of bases not matched to a gene: 4. Germline V gene data show CDR1 as MGHRA and CDR2 as YSYEKL. The CDR3 has 14 amino acids. This chain's CDR3 is CASSQTGVSEKLFF. CDR3 nucleotides: TGCGCCAGCAGCCAAACAGGGGTTAGTGAAAAACTGTTTTTT.

This clonotype occurred many times. The chain links TRBV24-1 to TRBJ2-3; D might be TRBD1 (8 bases). V was clipped by 6 bases and J by 5 bases, with 20 bases between them. The CDR3 spans 16 residues. CDR1 is KGHDR and CDR2 is SFDVKD in the germline V gene. The CDR3 nucleotides are TGTGCCACCAGTAGTGGGCGGCGGGGGACAGGAGATACGCAGTATTTT. Amino acid sequence: CATSSGRRGTGDTQYF.

The chain recombines TRBV12-3 or TRBV12-4 with TRBJ1-2, with 9 bases that match TRBD1. The CDR3 length is 14 residues. After removal of 6 bases from V and 2 bases from J, the junction contained 4 bases not matched to a gene. The CDR3 sequence: CASSTGGVNYGYTF. As DNA, the CDR3 is TGTGCCAGCAGCACAGGGGGCGTCAACTATGGCTACACCTTC.

This chain uses TRBV6-6 with TRBJ2-4; no firm D call. Trimming left V 0 bases short and J 1 base short, with 7 bases between. CDR1 is MNHNY and CDR2 is SVGAGI in the germline V gene (reference sequence). The length of the CDR3 is 15 residues. CDR3 amino acids: CASSYSMEAKNIQYF. The CDR3 region has the DNA TGTGCCAGCAGTTACTCGATGGAGGCCAAAAACATTCAGTACTTC.

This clonotype has just a few counts. The rearrangement uses TRBV20-1 and TRBJ2-6, with D tentatively TRBD1 (5 bases). The CDR3 sequence is 14 residues long. V shed 3 bases and J shed 4 bases, with 10 bases lying between them. Germline V gene lookup returns CDR1 DFQATT and CDR2 SNEGSKA (reference sequence). This CDR3 reads CSARDTAGANVLTF. The DNA for the CDR3 is TGCAGTGCTAGGGACACCGCCGGGGCCAACGTCCTGACTTTC.

The chain carries TRBV5-4 and TRBJ1-5; tentatively, D is TRBD1 (6 bases). Germline CDR1 and CDR2: SGHNT and YYREEE (reference sequence). With 4 bases removed from V and 9 bases from J, the gap between germline ends came to 14 bases. The CDR3 runs 13 residues. CDR3 region: CASSQWGGRPQHF. Written as DNA, the CDR3 is TGTGCCAGCAGCCAATGGGGGGGCCGGCCCCAGCATTTT.

This clonotype was counted between two and nine times. The chain combines TRBV4-1 with TRBJ2-1; TRBD1 or TRBD2 may be the D gene (6 bases each). The length of the CDR3 is 16 residues. The V end was cut by 0 bases, the J end by 5 bases, with 14 bases between. Per the germline V gene, CDR1 is MGHRA and CDR2 is YSYEKL. CDR3: CASSQDLWGADNEQFF. The DNA for the CDR3 is TGCGCCAGCAGCCAAGATCTCTGGGGGGCTGACAATGAGCAGTTCTTC.

Only a few counts were recorded for this clonotype. The CDR3 sequence is CASSSRLPINEQFF. Here the CDR3 DNA reads TGCGCCAGCAGCTCAAGGCTCCCTATCAATGAGCAGTTCTTC. The chain employs TRBV5-1 and TRBJ2-1, with no clear D. The V and J ends lost 3 bases and 6 bases respectively, with 13 bases between them. Germline lookup yields CDR1 SGHRS and CDR2 YFSETQ. The CDR3 length is 14 residues.

This clonotype was observed a handful of times. J is TRBJ2-2 and V is TRBV7-7; TRBD1 agrees at 9 bases. There are 14 residues in the CDR3. Germline values: CDR1 SSHAT, CDR2 FNYEAQ (reference sequence). V lost 3 bases and J lost 4; bases outside the gene matches: 0. Here the CDR3 reads CASSLGQGTGELFF. The CDR3 DNA follows: TGTGCCAGCAGCTTGGGACAGGGCACCGGGGAGCTGTTTTTT. The full variable domain, rest sourced from reference TRBV7-7 and TRBJ2-2, is GAGVSQSPRYKVTKRGQDVTLRCDPISSHATLYWYQQALGQGPEFLTYFNYEAQPDKSGLPSDRFSAERPEGSISTLTIQRTEQRDSAMYRCASSLGQGTGELFFGEGSRLTVL.

This clonotype showed up just a few times. The J gene is TRBJ2-2, the V gene TRBV4-2; unclear D gene. Trimming removed 2 bases from V and 4 bases from J, with 5 bases in between. The germline V gene has CDR1 LGHNA and CDR2 YNFKEQ. This CDR3 spans 13 amino acids. CDR3 nucleotides: TGTGCCAGCAGCCAACACCTCACCGGGGAGCTGTTTTTT. Protein sequence: CASSQHLTGELFF.

This clonotype has at least ten counts. The chain employs TRBV7-8 and TRBJ1-1; 7 bases fit TRBD1. Trimming at V came to 4 bases and at J to 5 bases, leaving 1 base not matched to a gene. The CDR3 is made up of 12 amino acids. Germline-derived CDR1 and CDR2 are SGHVS and FQNEAQ. This chain's CDR3 is CASSWGQTEAFF. The CDR3 region has the DNA TGTGCCAGCAGCTGGGGACAGACTGAAGCTTTCTTT.

In this sample, this clonotype turned up many times. V and J are TRBV4-3 and TRBJ2-2; D gene unclear. V shed 4 bases and J shed 6 bases, with 15 bases lying between them. Per germline, CDR1 LGHNA and CDR2 YSLEER. The CDR3 has 15 amino acids. The DNA of the CDR3 is TGCGCCAGCAGCCCACGACCAGTACAGTCCGGGGAGCTGTTTTTT. Its protein product is CASSPRPVQSGELFF.

The chain recombines TRBV9 with TRBJ2-4, with TRBD2 matching 7 bases. The V and J ends lost 1 base and 9 bases, in that order; junction bases with no gene match: 4. The CDR3 totals 13 residues. Germline CDR1 SGDLS, CDR2 YYNGEE. The chain's CDR3 is CASSVSGRGIQYF. The CDR3, as DNA: TGTGCCAGCAGCGTATCAGGGAGGGGCATTCAGTACTTC.

The chain couples TRBV7-9 to TRBJ1-2; D gene unclear. Trimming cost V 10 bases and J 6 bases, with 15 bases left between them. The CDR3 extends over 12 amino acids. Germline V gene lookup returns CDR1 SEHNR and CDR2 FQNEAQ (reference sequence). The CDR3 nucleotides read TGTGCCACTAGAGAGGAGAGCGATGGCTACACCTTC. It specifies CATREESDGYTF.

The V and J genes are TRBV10-2 and TRBJ1-2; 9 nucleotides line up with TRBD1. The CDR3 runs to 14 residues. Germline CDR1 is WSHSY and CDR2 is SAAADI. The V segment lost 5 bases and the J segment 4 bases; nucleotides outside the gene matches: 5. CDR3 DNA sequence: TGCGCCAGCAGTATGAACAGGGGGCTCTATGGCTACACCTTC. Protein sequence: CASSMNRGLYGYTF.

This clonotype has only a few counts. The chain employs TRBV6-5 and TRBJ2-5; 8 nucleotides match TRBD2. This CDR3 region has 15 residues. Germline values: CDR1 MNHEY, CDR2 SVGAGI. Unmatched junction bases numbered 9, after V lost 5 bases and J lost 4 bases. This CDR3 reads CASSNPGGAGETQYF. CDR3 in DNA: TGTGCCAGCAGTAATCCCGGGGGGGCGGGAGAGACCCAGTACTTC.

The chain has TRBV11-2 and TRBJ2-3, with TRBD2 identical over 10 bases. Trimming removed 4 bases from V and 3 bases from J; junction bases left unmatched: 10. Looked up from germline, CDR1 is SGHAT and CDR2 is FQNNGV. This CDR3 is built from 17 residues. The CDR3 DNA follows: TGTGCCAGCAGCTCCGAAATTAGCGGGGGGTGGACAGATACGCAGTATTTT. Translation: CASSSEISGGWTDTQYF.

This chain joins TRBV5-1 and TRBJ2-3, with 12 bases identical to TRBD2. Germline V lookup: CDR1 SGHRS, CDR2 YFSETQ. The ends lost 3 bases at V and 0 bases at J; junction bases unmatched: 5. The CDR3 consists of 17 residues. CDR3 region: CASSSILAGGSTDTQYF. The CDR3 DNA reads as TGCGCCAGCAGCTCGATACTAGCGGGGGGTAGCACAGATACGCAGTATTTT.

The chain joins TRBV12-3 or TRBV12-4 to TRBJ2-7; D perhaps matches TRBD2 (6 bases). This CDR3 has 14 amino acids. Deletions cut 6 bases from V and 1 base from J, with 13 bases between. The DNA for the CDR3 is TGTGCCAGCAGCCCTGGCGGGACTTCCTACGAGCAGTACTTC. It is translated as CASSPGGTSYEQYF.

This clonotype was seen ten or more times. This sequence joins TRBV29-1 and TRBJ2-3, with D unclear. This CDR3 contains 14 residues. CDR1 and CDR2 (germline): SQVTM, ANQGSEA. Trimming pared 6 bases from V and 2 bases from J, leaving 15 bases between. DNA of the CDR3: TGCAGCGTATGGGCCCGATCGAACACAGATACGCAGTATTTT. This codes for CSVWARSNTDTQYF.

The chain joins TRBV9 to TRBJ1-5; no firm D call. V was pared by 0 bases and J by 8 bases, with 9 bases between. The CDR3 has 13 residues. In germline, CDR1 is SGDLS, CDR2 YYNGEE. DNA of the CDR3: TGTGCCAGCAGCGTAGATCCCCTCGAGCCCCAGCATTTT. It codes for CASSVDPLEPQHF.

This clonotype was seen at least ten times. The chain combines TRBV19 with TRBJ1-1; maybe TRBD1 (6 bases). This CDR3 spans 12 amino acids. V was clipped by 7 bases and J by 7 bases, with 13 bases between them. Germline-derived CDR1 and CDR2 are LNHDA and SQIVND (reference sequence). CDR3 DNA: TGTGCCAGTATGAGGGGGGCGAGTGAAGCTTTCTTT. Protein sequence: CASMRGASEAFF.

This clonotype was detected a few times. The chain combines TRBV3-1 with TRBJ1-2; no definite D call. V lost 0 bases and J lost 5, with 13 bases in between. Per the germline V gene, CDR1 is LGHDT and CDR2 is YNNKEL (reference sequence). The CDR3 sequence is 15 residues long. CDR3 in amino acids: CASSQEVTMGYGYTF. Here the CDR3 DNA reads TGTGCCAGCAGCCAAGAAGTCACTATGGGGTATGGCTACACCTTC.